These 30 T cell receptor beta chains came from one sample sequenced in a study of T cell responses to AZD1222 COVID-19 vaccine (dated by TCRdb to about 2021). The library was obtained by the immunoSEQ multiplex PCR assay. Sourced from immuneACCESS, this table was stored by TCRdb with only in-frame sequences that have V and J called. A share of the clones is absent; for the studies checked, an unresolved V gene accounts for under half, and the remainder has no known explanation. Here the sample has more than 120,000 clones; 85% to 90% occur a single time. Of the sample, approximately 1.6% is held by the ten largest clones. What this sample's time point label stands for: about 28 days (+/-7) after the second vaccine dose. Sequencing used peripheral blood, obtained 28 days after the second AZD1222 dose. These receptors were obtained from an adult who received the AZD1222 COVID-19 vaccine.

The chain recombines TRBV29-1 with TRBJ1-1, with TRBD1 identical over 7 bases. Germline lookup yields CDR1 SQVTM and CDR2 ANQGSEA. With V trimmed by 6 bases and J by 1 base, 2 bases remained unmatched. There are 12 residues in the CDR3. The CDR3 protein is CSVRTGNTEAFF. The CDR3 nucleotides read TGCAGCGTACGGACAGGGAACACTGAAGCTTTCTTT.

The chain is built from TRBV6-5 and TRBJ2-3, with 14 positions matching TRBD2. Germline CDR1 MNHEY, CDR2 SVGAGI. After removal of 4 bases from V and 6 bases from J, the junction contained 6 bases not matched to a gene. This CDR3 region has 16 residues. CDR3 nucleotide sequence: TGTGCCAGCAGTTCGACTAGCGGGAGGGCCGAGGATACGCAGTATTTT. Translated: CASSSTSGRAEDTQYF.

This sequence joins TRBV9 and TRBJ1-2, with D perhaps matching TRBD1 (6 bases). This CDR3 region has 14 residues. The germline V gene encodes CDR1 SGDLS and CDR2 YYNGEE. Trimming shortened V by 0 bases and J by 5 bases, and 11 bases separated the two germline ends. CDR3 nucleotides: TGTGCCAGCAGCGTAGCTCCGACAGGATATGGCTACACCTTC. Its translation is CASSVAPTGYGYTF.

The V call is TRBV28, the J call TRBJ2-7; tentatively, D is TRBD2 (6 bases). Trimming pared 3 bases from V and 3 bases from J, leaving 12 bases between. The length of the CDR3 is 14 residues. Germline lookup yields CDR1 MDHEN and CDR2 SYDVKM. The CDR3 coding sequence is TGTGCCAGCAGTTTGGAGGGGAGTGGCTACGAGCAGTACTTC. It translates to CASSLEGSGYEQYF.

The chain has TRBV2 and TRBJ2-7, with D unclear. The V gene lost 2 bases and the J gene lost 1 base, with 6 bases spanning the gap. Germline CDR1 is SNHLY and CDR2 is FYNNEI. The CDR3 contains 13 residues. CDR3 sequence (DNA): TGTGCCAGCAGTGAACTAGAATCCTACGAGCAGTACGTC. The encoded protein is CASSELESYEQYV.

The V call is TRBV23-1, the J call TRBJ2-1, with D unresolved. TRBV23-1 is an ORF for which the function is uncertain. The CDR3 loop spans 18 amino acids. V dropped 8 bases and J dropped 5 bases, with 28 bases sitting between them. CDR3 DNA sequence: TGCGCCAGCGTCGGGCCCTCTTATAGGCCCCCCTCACACAATGAGCAGTTCTTC. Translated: CASVGPSYRPPSHNEQFF.

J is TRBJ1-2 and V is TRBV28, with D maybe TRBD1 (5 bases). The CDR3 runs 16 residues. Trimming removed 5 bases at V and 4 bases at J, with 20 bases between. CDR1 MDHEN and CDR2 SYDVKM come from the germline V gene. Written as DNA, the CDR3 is TGTGCCAGCAGTGGAGGGACCCCCGGTATGGGCTATGGCTACACCTTC. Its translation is CASSGGTPGMGYGYTF.

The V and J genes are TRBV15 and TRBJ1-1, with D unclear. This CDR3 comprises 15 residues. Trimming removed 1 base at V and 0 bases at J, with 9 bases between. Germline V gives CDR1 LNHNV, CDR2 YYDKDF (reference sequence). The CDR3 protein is CATSRGQLMNTEAFF. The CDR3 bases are TGTGCCACCAGCAGAGGGCAGCTTATGAACACTGAAGCTTTCTTT.

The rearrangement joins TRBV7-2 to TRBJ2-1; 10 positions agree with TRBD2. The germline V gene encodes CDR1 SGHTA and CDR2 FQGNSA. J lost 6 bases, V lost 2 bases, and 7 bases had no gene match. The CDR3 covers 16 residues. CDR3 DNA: TGTGCCAGCAGCTTAAGGGCTAGCGGGAGTAGCAATGAGCAGTTCTTC. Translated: CASSLRASGSSNEQFF.

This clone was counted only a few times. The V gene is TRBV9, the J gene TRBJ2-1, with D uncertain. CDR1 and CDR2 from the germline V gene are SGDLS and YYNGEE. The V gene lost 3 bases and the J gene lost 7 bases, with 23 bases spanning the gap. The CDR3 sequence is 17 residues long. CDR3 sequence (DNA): TGTGCCAGCAGCGCCTACCTCTCGGACCGGGCTGGGAATGAGCAGTTCTTC. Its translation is CASSAYLSDRAGNEQFF.

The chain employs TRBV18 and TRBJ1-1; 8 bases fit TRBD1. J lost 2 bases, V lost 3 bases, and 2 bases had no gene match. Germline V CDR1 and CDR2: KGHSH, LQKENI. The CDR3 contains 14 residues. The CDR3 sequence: CASSPPGGNTEAFF. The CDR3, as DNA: TGTGCCAGCTCACCCCCAGGGGGCAACACTGAAGCTTTCTTT. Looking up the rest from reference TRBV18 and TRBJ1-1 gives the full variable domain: NAGVMQNPRHLVRRRGQEARLRCSPMKGHSHVYWYRQLPEEGLKFMVYLQKENIIDESGMPKERFSAEFPKEGPSILRIQQVVRGDSAAYFCASSPPGGNTEAFFGQGTRLTVV.

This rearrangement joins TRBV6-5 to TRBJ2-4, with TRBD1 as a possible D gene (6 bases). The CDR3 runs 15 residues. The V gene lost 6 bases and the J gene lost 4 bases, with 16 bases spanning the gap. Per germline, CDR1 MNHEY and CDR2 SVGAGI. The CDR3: CASSTGSTGKNIQYF. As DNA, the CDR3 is TGTGCCAGCAGCACAGGGAGTACGGGGAAAAACATTCAGTACTTC.

The CDR3 DNA follows: TGTGCCAGCAGTTCCGGGACAGGGACTTTCTTT. The encoded protein is CASSSGTGTFF. This chain joins TRBV28 and TRBJ1-1, with 9 bases lining up with TRBD1. The V gene end was trimmed by 4 bases and the J gene end by 12 bases; junction bases not matched to a gene: 3. CDR3 length: 11 residues. The germline gives CDR1 MDHEN, CDR2 SYDVKM.

The DNA for the CDR3 is TGTGCCAGTAGGACAGGGTTGAACACTGAAGCTTTCTTT. Its protein product is CASRTGLNTEAFF. The J gene is TRBJ1-1, the V gene TRBV2; TRBD1 agrees at 8 bases. The CDR3 sequence is 13 residues long. The trim removed 9 bases at V and 0 bases at J, leaving 3 bases unmatched. Germline V gene lookup returns CDR1 SNHLY and CDR2 FYNNEI.

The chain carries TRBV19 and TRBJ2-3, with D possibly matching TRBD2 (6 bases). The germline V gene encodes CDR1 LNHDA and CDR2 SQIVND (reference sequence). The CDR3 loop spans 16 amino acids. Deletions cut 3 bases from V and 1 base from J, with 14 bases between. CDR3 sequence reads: CASSISLTGGTDTQYF. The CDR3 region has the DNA TGTGCCAGTAGTATTTCCTTAACGGGAGGCACAGATACGCAGTATTTT.

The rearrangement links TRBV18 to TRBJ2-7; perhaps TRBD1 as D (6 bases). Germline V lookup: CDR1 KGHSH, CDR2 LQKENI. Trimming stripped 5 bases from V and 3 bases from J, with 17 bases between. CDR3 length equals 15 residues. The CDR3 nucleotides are TGTGCCAGCTCAGAAAATACGGACAGAAACTACGAGCAGTACTTC. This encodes CASSENTDRNYEQYF.

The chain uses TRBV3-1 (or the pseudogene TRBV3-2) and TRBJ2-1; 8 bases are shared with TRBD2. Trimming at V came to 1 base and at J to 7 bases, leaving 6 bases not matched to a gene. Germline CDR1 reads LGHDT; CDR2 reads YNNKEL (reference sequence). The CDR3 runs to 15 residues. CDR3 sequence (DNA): TGTGCCAGCAGCCAAGCTAGCGGGTCTTGGAATGAGCAGTTCTTC. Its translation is CASSQASGSWNEQFF.

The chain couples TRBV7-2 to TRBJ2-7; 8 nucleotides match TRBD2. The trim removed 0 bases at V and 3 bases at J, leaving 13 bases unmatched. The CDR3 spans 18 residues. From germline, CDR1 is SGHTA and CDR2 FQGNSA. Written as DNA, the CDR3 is TGTGCCAGCAGCTTAGCGGGGGGGGCGATGGGACTAGTCTACGAGCAGTACTTC. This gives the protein CASSLAGGAMGLVYEQYF.

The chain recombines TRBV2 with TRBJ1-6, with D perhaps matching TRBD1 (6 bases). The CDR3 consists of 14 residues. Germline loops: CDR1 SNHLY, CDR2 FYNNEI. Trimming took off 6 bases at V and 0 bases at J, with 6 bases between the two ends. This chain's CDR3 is CASRTGSYNSPLHF. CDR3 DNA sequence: TGTGCCAGCAGGACAGGCTCCTATAATTCACCCCTCCACTTT.

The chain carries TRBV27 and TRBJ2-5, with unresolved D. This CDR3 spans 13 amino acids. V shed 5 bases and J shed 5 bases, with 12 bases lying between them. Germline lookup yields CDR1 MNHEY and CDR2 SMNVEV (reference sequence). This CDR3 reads CASSRAPRETQYF. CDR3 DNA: TGTGCCAGCAGTAGGGCCCCCCGGGAGACCCAGTACTTC.

The CDR3 nucleotides are TGTGCCAGCAGTTCCCCTTGGGGGGCGAACGAGCAGTACGTC. Protein: CASSSPWGANEQYV. V gene TRBV28 combines with J gene TRBJ2-7; D possibly uses TRBD1 or TRBD2 (6 bases each). The CDR3 extends over 14 amino acids. Germline loops: CDR1 MDHEN, CDR2 SYDVKM. V lost 4 bases and J lost 5, with 15 bases in between.

CDR3 in amino acids: CASSGYGTGSNEQFF. CDR3 sequence (DNA): TGCGCCAGCAGCGGCTACGGGACAGGATCAAATGAGCAGTTCTTC. The chain uses TRBV5-1 and TRBJ2-1; 8 bases fit TRBD1. The germline gives CDR1 SGHRS, CDR2 YFSETQ. V was clipped by 4 bases and J by 7 bases; unmatched bases: 10. The CDR3 runs to 15 residues.

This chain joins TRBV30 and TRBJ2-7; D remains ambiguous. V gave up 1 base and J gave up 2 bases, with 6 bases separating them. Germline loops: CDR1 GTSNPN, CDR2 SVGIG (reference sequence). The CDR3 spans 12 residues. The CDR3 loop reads CAWSDRPYEQYF. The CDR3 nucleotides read TGTGCCTGGAGTGATCGCCCCTACGAGCAGTACTTC.

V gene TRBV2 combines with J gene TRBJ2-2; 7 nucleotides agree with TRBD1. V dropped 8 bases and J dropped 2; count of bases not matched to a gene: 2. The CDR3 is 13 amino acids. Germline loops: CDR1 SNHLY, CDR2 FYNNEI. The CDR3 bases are TGTGCCAGCGACAGGGCAAACACCGGGGAGCTGTTTTTT. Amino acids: CASDRANTGELFF.

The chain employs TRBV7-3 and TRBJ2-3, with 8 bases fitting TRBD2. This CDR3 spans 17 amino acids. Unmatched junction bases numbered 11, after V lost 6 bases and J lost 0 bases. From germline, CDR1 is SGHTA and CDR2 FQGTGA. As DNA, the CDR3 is TGTGCCAGCAGTCTCGGATTAGCGGGGCCGAGCACAGATACGCAGTATTTT. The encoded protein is CASSLGLAGPSTDTQYF.

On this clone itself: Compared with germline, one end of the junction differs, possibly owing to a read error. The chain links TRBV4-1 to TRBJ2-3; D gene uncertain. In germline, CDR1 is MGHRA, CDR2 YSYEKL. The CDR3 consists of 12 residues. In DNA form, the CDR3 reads TGCGCCAGCAGTCAAGGTCCAGATACGCAGTATTTT. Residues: CASSQGPDTQYF.

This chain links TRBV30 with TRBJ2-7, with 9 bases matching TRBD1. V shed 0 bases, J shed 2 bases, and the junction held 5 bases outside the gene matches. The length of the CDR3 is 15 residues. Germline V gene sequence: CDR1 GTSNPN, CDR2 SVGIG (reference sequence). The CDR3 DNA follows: TGTGCCTGGAGTGTTCGGGGGACAGGGACCTACGAGCAGTACTTC. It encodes CAWSVRGTGTYEQYF.

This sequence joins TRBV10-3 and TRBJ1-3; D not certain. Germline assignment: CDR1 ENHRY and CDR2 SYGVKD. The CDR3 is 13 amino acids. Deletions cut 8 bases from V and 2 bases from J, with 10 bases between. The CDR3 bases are TGTGCCATCGGAGAAACTACTGGAAACACCATATATTTT. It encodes CAIGETTGNTIYF.

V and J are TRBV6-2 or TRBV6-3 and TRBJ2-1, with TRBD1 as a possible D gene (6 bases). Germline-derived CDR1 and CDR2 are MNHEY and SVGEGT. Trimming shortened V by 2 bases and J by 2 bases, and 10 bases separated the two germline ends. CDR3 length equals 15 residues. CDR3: CASSYVGQAYNEQFF. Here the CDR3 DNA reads TGTGCCAGCAGTTACGTGGGACAAGCCTACAATGAGCAGTTCTTC.

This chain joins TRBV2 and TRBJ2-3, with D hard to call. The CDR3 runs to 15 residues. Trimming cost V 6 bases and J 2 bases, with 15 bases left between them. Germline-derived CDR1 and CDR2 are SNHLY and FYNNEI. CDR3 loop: CASRKDPLHTDTQYF. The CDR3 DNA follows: TGTGCCAGCAGGAAGGACCCTCTACACACAGATACGCAGTATTTT.